This TCR beta chain was retrieved from a study of vaccination and CD4 T cells after COVID-19. This clonotype was seen a few times. Its antigen is not identified. Cultured CD4+ T cells had their DNA profiled by the Oncomine TCR Beta short-read assay. TCRdb ran MiXCR on the PCR reads and lists one entry per CDR3 protein. The sample has around 19,000 distinct CDR3 sequences, 25% to 30% seen once. Germline V lookup: CDR1 SGHNT, CDR2 YENEEA. The length of the CDR3 is 14 residues. J was trimmed by 2 bases and V by 5 bases; bases with no gene match: 6. Sample treatment: approximately 11-day PBMC culture with coronavirus spike peptide pools or control peptides (ViraFEST assay).

V is TRBV11-3 and J is TRBJ2-7; 7 nucleotides agree with TRBD1. This receptor was taken from a human donor with COVID-19. Sequenced: cultured CD4+ T cells from blood. DNA for the CDR3: TGTGCCAGCAGCGTGACGGGGACAGCCTACGAGCAGTACTTC. It yields the protein CASSVTGTAYEQYF.